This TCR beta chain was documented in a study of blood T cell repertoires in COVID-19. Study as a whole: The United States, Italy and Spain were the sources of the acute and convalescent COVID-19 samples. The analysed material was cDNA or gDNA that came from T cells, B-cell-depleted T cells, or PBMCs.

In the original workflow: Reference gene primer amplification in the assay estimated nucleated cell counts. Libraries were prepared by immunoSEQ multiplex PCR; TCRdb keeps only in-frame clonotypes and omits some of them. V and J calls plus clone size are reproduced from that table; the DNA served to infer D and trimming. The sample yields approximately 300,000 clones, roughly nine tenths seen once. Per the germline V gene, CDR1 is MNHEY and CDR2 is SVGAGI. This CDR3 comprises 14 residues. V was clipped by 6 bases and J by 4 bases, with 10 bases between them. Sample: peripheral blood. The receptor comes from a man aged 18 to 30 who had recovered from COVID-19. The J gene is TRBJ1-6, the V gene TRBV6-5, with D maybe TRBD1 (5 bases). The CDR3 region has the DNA TGTGCCAGCAGCCGCCCAGGGTATAATTCACCCCTCCACTTT. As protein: CASSRPGYNSPLHF.